Shown below are 28 T cell receptor beta chains from a single sample sequenced in a study of shared clonotypes between healthy human individuals. TCRdb's copy holds only in-frame clones and misses some; the assay was immunoSEQ multiplex PCR. This table holds roughly 1 million clones, around 76% found once. The sample was memory CD4+ T cells sorted from blood. Subset indicated: CD45RA-negative fraction. The origin of the receptors is a man aged 18 to 29 in good health.

About this clone itself: At the DNA level, this CDR3 is encoded by other sequences in the same sample as well. This chain joins TRBV2 and TRBJ1-3, with D unclear. This CDR3 is 13 amino acids long. Trimming left V 4 bases short and J 0 bases short, with 4 bases between. The germline CDR1 and CDR2 sequences are SNHLY and FYNNEI. DNA for the CDR3: TGTGCCAGCAGTGGGGACTCTGGAAACACCATATATTTT. This sequence encodes CASSGDSGNTIYF.

This sequence joins TRBV4-3 and TRBJ2-4; D is possibly TRBD1 or TRBD2 (5 bases each). V lost 1 base and J 8 bases, leaving 15 bases between the germline ends. Germline-derived CDR1 and CDR2 are LGHNA and YSLEER. There are 15 residues in the CDR3. CDR3 region: CASSQGPGQGDIQYF. The CDR3 bases are TGCGCCAGCAGCCAAGGGCCGGGGCAAGGGGACATTCAGTACTTC.

The table lists this clone with a count of one. V usage is TRBV2 and J usage is TRBJ2-1, with TRBD2 matching 15 bases. V shed 6 bases, J shed 8 bases, and the junction held 8 bases outside the gene matches. Germline V gene sequence: CDR1 SNHLY, CDR2 FYNNEI. This CDR3 contains 16 residues. The CDR3 sequence: CASRRTSGGARDEQFF. CDR3 DNA sequence: TGTGCCAGCAGAAGGACTAGCGGGGGGGCCAGGGATGAGCAGTTCTTC.

V usage is TRBV12-5 and J usage is TRBJ2-3; 15 positions agree with TRBD2. Germline CDR1 is LGHNT and CDR2 is FRNRAP. V dropped 0 bases and J dropped 3; count of bases not matched to a gene: 7. The CDR3 has 19 amino acids. The CDR3 is CASGLVRTSGGDQTDTQYF. The CDR3 region has the DNA TGTGCTAGTGGTTTGGTCCGGACTAGCGGGGGGGACCAGACAGATACGCAGTATTTT.

The chain joins TRBV27 to TRBJ2-3, with 7 bases identical to TRBD2. V lost 8 bases, J lost 0 bases, and 11 bases stayed unmatched. CDR3 length equals 16 residues. Germline-derived CDR1 and CDR2 are MNHEY and SMNVEV (reference sequence). Here the CDR3 reads CASQAGMRGSTDTQYF. The DNA of the CDR3 is TGTGCCAGCCAAGCGGGAATGAGGGGAAGCACAGATACGCAGTATTTT.

V is TRBV5-1 and J is TRBJ2-7; 7 bases map to TRBD1. V lost 3 bases and J lost 4; bases outside the gene matches: 16. CDR3 length: 17 amino acids. CDR1 and CDR2 (germline): SGHRS, YFSETQ. This CDR3 is CASSSGRVKGAIYEQYF. CDR3 in DNA: TGCGCCAGCAGCTCCGGTAGGGTGAAGGGGGCGATTTACGAGCAGTACTTC.

The V call is TRBV10-3, the J call TRBJ2-7; D unclear. From germline, CDR1 is ENHRY and CDR2 SYGVKD. The CDR3 length is 14 residues. The V and J ends lost 0 bases and 0 bases respectively, with 6 bases between them. The CDR3 DNA is TGTGCCATCAGTGAGTCAGGGATCTCCTACGAGCAGTACTTC. This translates into CAISESGISYEQYF.

This chain connects TRBV2 to TRBJ2-3; maybe TRBD1 (6 bases). With 3 bases removed from V and 4 bases from J, the gap between germline ends came to 17 bases. The CDR3 is 16 residues long. Germline V gene data show CDR1 as SNHLY and CDR2 as FYNNEI. The CDR3 spells CASSDRTALFADTQYF. The CDR3 coding sequence is TGTGCCAGCAGTGATAGGACAGCCCTTTTCGCAGATACGCAGTATTTT.

The genes are TRBV27 and TRBJ1-1; D is possibly TRBD1 (5 bases). The CDR3 has 13 residues. Germline lookup yields CDR1 MNHEY and CDR2 SMNVEV (reference sequence). The germline V and J ends were trimmed by 4 bases and 6 bases, with 12 bases remaining between them. The CDR3 DNA sequence: TGTGCCAGCAGTTCCGTAGGGGCCGCTGAAGCTTTCTTT. This translates into CASSSVGAAEAFF.

The chain is built from TRBV18 and TRBJ2-7, with D unclear. V was pared by 0 bases and J by 5 bases, with 14 bases between. Germline V gene data show CDR1 as KGHSH and CDR2 as LQKENI. This CDR3 is built from 15 residues. The CDR3 sequence is CASSPPYGYEDEQYF. The CDR3 region has the DNA TGTGCCAGCTCACCACCTTACGGGTATGAAGACGAGCAGTACTTC. Full variable domain (rest looked up from reference TRBV18 and TRBJ2-7): NAGVMQNPRHLVRRRGQEARLRCSPMKGHSHVYWYRQLPEEGLKFMVYLQKENIIDESGMPKERFSAEFPKEGPSILRIQQVVRGDSAAYFCASSPPYGYEDEQYFGPGTRLTVT.

V gene TRBV10-3 combines with J gene TRBJ2-7, with unresolved D. CDR3 length: 14 residues. The germline V gene encodes CDR1 ENHRY and CDR2 SYGVKD. The germline V and J ends were trimmed by 2 bases and 3 bases, with 11 bases remaining between them. CDR3 in DNA: TGTGCCATCAGTGAGCTAGGGCCATACTACGAGCAGTACTTC. The encoded protein is CAISELGPYYEQYF.

This rearrangement joins TRBV6-1 to TRBJ1-6, with D possibly TRBD1 on 5 matching bases. Trimming removed 7 bases at V and 4 bases at J, with 14 bases between. The V gene's germline CDR1 is MNHNS and CDR2 SASEGT. The CDR3 is 15 amino acids. The DNA for the CDR3 is TGTGCCAGCAAAGCGGCCACAGGTTATAATTCACCCCTCCACTTT. Its translation: CASKAATGYNSPLHF.

V is TRBV29-1 and J is TRBJ1-3, with a possible D match to TRBD1 (5 bases). Germline V lookup: CDR1 SQVTM, CDR2 ANQGSEA. The CDR3 is 15 amino acids. Trimming took 6 bases from V and 0 from J, leaving 15 bases between them. CDR3 sequence (DNA): TGCAGCGTGGGAGAGGGGTCCTCCTCTGGAAACACCATATATTTT. Protein: CSVGEGSSSGNTIYF.

The CDR3 nucleotides are TGTGCCAGCAGCGTAGAAGAGGATCGTTCACCCCTCCACTTT. Translating it yields CASSVEEDRSPLHF. The genes are TRBV9 and TRBJ1-6; D is ambiguous. The ends were cut back, 0 bases at V and 9 bases at J, with 10 bases in the middle. Per the germline V gene, CDR1 is SGDLS and CDR2 is YYNGEE. The CDR3 loop spans 14 amino acids.

The chain recombines TRBV5-4 with TRBJ2-2; 7 bases agree with TRBD1. With V trimmed by 5 bases and J by 1 base, 5 bases remained unmatched. The germline gives CDR1 SGHNT, CDR2 YYREEE (reference sequence). The CDR3 extends over 15 amino acids. The CDR3 bases are TGTGCCAGCAGTTCCGGGACAGTGAACACCGGGGAGCTGTTTTTT. Translating gives CASSSGTVNTGELFF.

The DNA of the CDR3 is TGTGCCAGCAGGGAACAGGGGGCCACCGGGGAGCTGTTTTTT. Amino acid sequence: CASREQGATGELFF. The rearrangement uses TRBV7-2 and TRBJ2-2, with 9 bases fitting TRBD1. CDR3 size: 14 residues. The V gene's germline CDR1 is SGHTA and CDR2 FQGNSA. V was pared by 6 bases and J by 4 bases, with 3 bases of the junction left unmatched.

The CDR3 nucleotides are TGTGCCAGCAGCTTAAATGGGCAGGGGGTGAAAGAGACCCAGTACTTC. Translating it yields CASSLNGQGVKETQYF. The chain combines TRBV7-2 with TRBJ2-5; TRBD1 agrees at 7 bases. J lost 3 bases, V lost 2 bases, and 9 bases had no gene match. CDR1 and CDR2 (germline): SGHTA, FQGNSA. The CDR3 extends over 16 amino acids.

V and J are TRBV7-9 and TRBJ2-7; the match to TRBD2 covers 7 bases. The CDR3 loop spans 15 amino acids. CDR1 is SEHNR, CDR2 FQNEAQ, per germline (reference sequence). Trimming took 6 bases from V and 5 from J; bases not matched to a gene: 13. The CDR3 DNA is TGTGCCAGCAGACCCGGTCGGGGGGTACGAGACGAGCAGTACTTC. Translating gives CASRPGRGVRDEQYF.

This chain uses TRBV2 with TRBJ2-3; 12 bases line up with TRBD2. With 3 bases clipped from V and 5 bases from J, the junction kept 9 bases outside the gene matches. Germline V lookup: CDR1 SNHLY, CDR2 FYNNEI. The CDR3 spans 17 residues. The CDR3 sequence is CASSDSVLAGGRDTQYF. In DNA, the CDR3 is TGTGCCAGCAGTGATTCGGTACTAGCGGGGGGCAGAGATACGCAGTATTTT.

The chain is built from TRBV6-4 and TRBJ1-6; D not resolved. Deletions cut 7 bases from V and 6 bases from J, with 10 bases between. Germline CDR1 MRHNA, CDR2 SNTAGT. CDR3 length: 13 residues. This CDR3 reads CASKAGPNSPLHF. CDR3 DNA sequence: TGTGCCAGCAAGGCAGGCCCTAATTCACCCCTCCACTTT.

V and J are TRBV5-1 and TRBJ2-5; 7 nucleotides match TRBD2. J lost 4 bases, V lost 0 bases, and 6 bases had no gene match. There are 15 residues in the CDR3. Germline values: CDR1 SGHRS, CDR2 YFSETQ. In DNA, the CDR3 is TGCGCCAGCAGCTTGGAGCCGGGACTACGAGAGACCCAGTACTTC. Encoded protein: CASSLEPGLRETQYF.

The chain is built from TRBV5-4 and TRBJ2-1; 11 bases fit TRBD2. The CDR3 is made up of 14 amino acids. Trimming at V came to 1 base and at J to 8 bases, leaving 2 bases not matched to a gene. Germline V gives CDR1 SGHNT, CDR2 YYREEE (reference sequence). CDR3 protein: CASSLTSGSDEQFF. In nucleotides, the CDR3 is TGTGCCAGCAGCTTGACTAGCGGGAGTGATGAGCAGTTCTTC.

The rearrangement joins TRBV6-1 to TRBJ2-7; 9 nucleotides line up with TRBD2. The CDR3 runs 17 residues. In germline, CDR1 is MNHNS, CDR2 SASEGT. Unmatched junction bases numbered 13, after V lost 4 bases and J lost 3 bases. The CDR3 DNA is TGTGCCAGCAGTGGGGATGGTAGCGGGGGCCACCTCTACGAGCAGTACTTC. Translation gives CASSGDGSGGHLYEQYF.

This clone came up once. This chain connects TRBV5-5 to TRBJ2-1; 13 nucleotides align to TRBD2. The CDR3 consists of 17 residues. Trimming took 0 bases from V and 9 from J; bases not matched to a gene: 9. Germline CDR1 SGHKS, CDR2 YYEKEE (reference sequence). This CDR3 is CASSLAGLAGNAGEQFF. CDR3 in DNA: TGTGCCAGCAGCTTGGCGGGACTAGCGGGGAACGCTGGTGAGCAGTTCTTC.

In its sample, this clone was seen a few times. V is TRBV25-1 and J is TRBJ1-2, with 7 nucleotides matching TRBD1. Looked up from germline, CDR1 is MGHDK and CDR2 is SYGVNS. This CDR3 is built from 14 residues. The trim removed 4 bases at V and 7 bases at J, leaving 9 bases unmatched. The CDR3 DNA reads as TGTGCCAGCAGTGCCCCTTACAGGGGAGGTGGCTACACCTTC. Its protein is CASSAPYRGGGYTF.

The gene calls are TRBV7-9 and TRBJ1-1; no clear D. CDR1 and CDR2 from the germline V gene are SEHNR and FQNEAQ (reference sequence). Trimming took 5 bases from V and 9 from J, leaving 19 bases between them. There are 14 residues in the CDR3. This CDR3 is CASSTILGIPKAFF. Here the CDR3 DNA reads TGTGCCAGCAGCACTATACTCGGGATTCCCAAAGCTTTCTTT. The whole variable domain, filled in from reference TRBV7-9 and TRBJ1-1, reads DTGVSQNPRHKITKRGQNVTFRCDPISEHNRLYWYRQTLGQGPEFLTYFQNEAQLEKSRLLSDRFSAERPKGSFSTLEIQRTEQGDSAMYLCASSTILGIPKAFFGQGTRLTVV.

The chain joins TRBV30 to TRBJ2-1; 13 bases line up with TRBD2. Germline loops: CDR1 GTSNPN, CDR2 SVGIG (reference sequence). Losses at the gene ends were 3 bases for V and 7 bases for J; bases not matched to a gene: 3. This CDR3 is built from 14 residues. CDR3 in DNA: TGTGCCTGGAGAATACTAGCGGGGGGGAATGAGCAGTTCTTC. This gives the protein CAWRILAGGNEQFF. The full variable domain, completed using reference TRBV30 and TRBJ2-1, is SQTIHQWPATLVQPVGSPLSLECTVEGTSNPNLYWYRQAAGRGLQLLFYSVGIGQISSEVPQNLSASRPQDRQFILSSKKLLLSDSGFYLCAWRILAGGNEQFFGPGTRLTVL.

The rearrangement uses TRBV5-1 and TRBJ2-4, with a possible D match to TRBD1 (6 bases). In germline, CDR1 is SGHRS, CDR2 YFSETQ. The CDR3 has 15 residues. V was shortened by 0 bases and J by 3 bases, with 10 bases between the two germline ends. As DNA, the CDR3 is TGCGCCAGCAGCTTGGGGGCAGGGGACAAAAACATTCAGTACTTC. This translates into CASSLGAGDKNIQYF.